This TCR beta chain was sequenced in a study of cytomegalovirus exposure and HLA in healthy donors. About the research overall: Early released data comprised around 85 million unique TCRs from HLA-typed donors. Study findings and constraints: For most TCR beta V segments, an earlier analysis put the productive rate at about 87% or about 30% of the time.

The CDR3 sequence is 13 residues long. With V trimmed by 0 bases and J by 8 bases, 2 bases remained unmatched. Germline V gene lookup returns CDR1 SGHRS and CDR2 YFSETQ. As concerns this clone: Its antigen is as yet unknown. This sample also contains other DNA sequences that code for the same CDR3.

The primer mix had 60 Vbeta and 13 Jbeta primers. Per the original data handling: In a later analysis, some 80 million unique TCR beta chains included roughly 11 million shared by two or more donors. Generated by immunoSEQ multiplex PCR, the TCRdb table keeps only in-frame clones and is missing some. From that table come the V and J calls and clone size; the DNA was used to work out D and trimming. The sample records roughly 240,000 clones, 82% being singletons. This receptor was obtained from a woman in her forties in good health and CMV-seropositive. The gene calls are TRBV5-1 and TRBJ1-2, with TRBD1 identical over 9 bases. The sequenced sample consisted of PBMCs. CDR3: CASSLGTGVGYTF. CDR3 coding DNA: TGCGCCAGCAGCTTGGGGACAGGGGTAGGCTACACCTTC.